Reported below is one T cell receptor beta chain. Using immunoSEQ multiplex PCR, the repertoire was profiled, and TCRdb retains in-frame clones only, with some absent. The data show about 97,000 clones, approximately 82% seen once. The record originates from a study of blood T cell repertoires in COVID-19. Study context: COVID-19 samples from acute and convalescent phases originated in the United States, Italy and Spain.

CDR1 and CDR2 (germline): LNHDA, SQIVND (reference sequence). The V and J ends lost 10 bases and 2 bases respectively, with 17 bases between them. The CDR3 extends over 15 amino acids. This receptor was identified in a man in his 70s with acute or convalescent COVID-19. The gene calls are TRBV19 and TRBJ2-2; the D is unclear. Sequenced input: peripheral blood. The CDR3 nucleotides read TGTGCCACCCGGCAGGTGCGAACAAACACCGGGGAGCTGTTTTTT. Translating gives CATRQVRTNTGELFF.